These T cell receptor beta chains were read from a single sample in a study of CD8 T cells in Susac syndrome. TCRdb reprocessed the immunoSEQ multiplex PCR reads with MiXCR, giving one entry per CDR3 protein. Of over 120,000 distinct CDR3 sequences in the sample, approximately 94% were seen once. Sequenced material: CD4+ T cells from PBMCs. All receptors come from a human donor in good health. Both conserved end residues are part of each CDR3. A D gene is named only where the DNA matches it firmly. Clone size appears in some rows only: once, few, many, or a class for an expanded clone.

TGCGCCAGCAGCCAAATGCAGGTCGACTCTATGAATACGCAGTATTTT CASSQMQVDSMNTQYF TRBJ2-3 - - TRBV4-1
TGTGCCAGCAGCTTAGGACAATCGATCTACGAGCAGTACTTC CASSLGQSIYEQYF TRBJ2-7 - - TRBV7-2
TGCGCCACCCGTCGCGGGGACACCGAAAACTATGGCTACACCTTC CATRRGDTENYGYTF TRBJ1-2 - - TRBV5-1
TGTGCCAGTGGGGAAGGTTATGGCTACACCTTC CASGEGYGYTF TRBJ1-2 once - TRBV28
TGTGCCAGCAGTGAAGCGCTTCTTCAGGTCTCCTACGAGCAGTACTTC CASSEALLQVSYEQYF TRBJ2-7 - - TRBV6-1
TGCAGCCCCCGAGCCGACTATAATTCACCCCTCCACTTT CSPRADYNSPLHF TRBJ1-6 - - TRBV29-1
TGTGCCAGCAGTTACGGGTTAGGGACAGTGGACGAGCAGTACTTC CASSYGLGTVDEQYF TRBJ2-7 - TRBD1 TRBV6-6
TGCGCCAGCAGCTCGGGCGCTCAAGAGACCCAGTACTTC CASSSGAQETQYF TRBJ2-5 - - TRBV5-1
TGTGCCAGTAGGGAAGCGGGACCCACCGGGGAGCTGTTTTTT CASREAGPTGELFF TRBJ2-2 - TRBD2 TRBV19
TGTGCCAGCAGCACCCCGGTGGACAGGGGGTCGACAGATACGCAGTATTTT CASSTPVDRGSTDTQYF TRBJ2-3 once TRBD1 TRBV2
TGTGCCAGCGGGGGGGGGTTGGCCGGCACAGATACGCAGTATTTT CASGGGLAGTDTQYF TRBJ2-3 - TRBD2 TRBV7-6
TGCAGTGCTAGCCGGGCAACGGGCTACAATGAGCAGTTCTTC CSASRATGYNEQFF TRBJ2-1 - - TRBV20-1
TGTGCCAGCAGTGACGAACGCACTGAAGCTTTCTTT CASSDERTEAFF TRBJ1-1 - - TRBV2
TGCGCCAGCAGCCCCCCTGGAGCGGGTTCAAACGAGCAGTACTTC CASSPPGAGSNEQYF TRBJ2-7 - - TRBV4-1
TGTGCCAGCAGCCACGAAGCGCTAGGGGCGCGAGGCTACACCTTC CASSHEALGARGYTF TRBJ1-2 - - TRBV3-1
TGCAGCGCCGAAAGGGGTGATAGGACGGGAGGGCCTTACGAGCAGTACTTC CSAERGDRTGGPYEQYF TRBJ2-7 - TRBD2 TRBV20-1
TGTGCCATCAGTGATATCGACCCTCATACGCAGTATTTT CAISDIDPHTQYF TRBJ2-3 - - TRBV10-3
TGCAGCGTCGTTGACTGGACAGCATACAATGAGCAGTTCTTC CSVVDWTAYNEQFF TRBJ2-1 once - TRBV29-1
TGCGCCAGCAGCCCCGGGGCCAATCAGCCCCAGCATTTT CASSPGANQPQHF TRBJ1-5 - - TRBV5-1
TGTGCCAGCAGAAGACAGGGGATGCTCTACGAGCAGTACTTC CASRRQGMLYEQYF TRBJ2-7 - TRBD1 TRBV2
TGTGCCAGCAGCGCGGAGACTGGGGTCACTGAAGCTTTCTTT CASSAETGVTEAFF TRBJ1-1 - - TRBV5-5
TGTGCCAGCAGCCAAGATCTAGGGGGTGAAGCTTTCTTT CASSQDLGGEAFF TRBJ1-1 - - TRBV3-1
TGCAGTGCCATGGGGGGCAGAAACTCCTACGAGCAGTACTTC CSAMGGRNSYEQYF TRBJ2-7 - - TRBV20-1
TGTGCCAGCGCAGCGGGGGCCAGGGCTTTCTTT CASAAGARAFF TRBJ1-1 - - TRBV19
TGTGCCAGCAGCTTGGCGGGAATGTACACCGGGGAGCTGTTTTTT CASSLAGMYTGELFF TRBJ2-2 - - TRBV7-2
TGTGCCAGCAGCGCCCCCGGGACAGGGAGCACCGGGGAGCTGTTTTTT CASSAPGTGSTGELFF TRBJ2-2 - TRBD1 TRBV5-4
TGTGCCAGCAGCGTAGGGCCCACAGGGGACACTGAAGCTTTCTTT CASSVGPTGDTEAFF TRBJ1-1 - TRBD1 TRBV9
TGCGCCAGCAGCCCGGGACAGAAAGCGGTGGAGACTGAAGCTTTCTTT CASSPGQKAVETEAFF TRBJ1-1 once TRBD1 TRBV5-1
TGCAGCGTCCTCGGGACGACGAACACTGAAGCTTTCTTT CSVLGTTNTEAFF TRBJ1-1 - - TRBV29-1
TGTGCCACCAGCAGACCGGGACTAGCGGGAAGCTTTGAGCAGTTCTTC CATSRPGLAGSFEQFF TRBJ2-1 - TRBD2 TRBV15
TGTGCCAGCAGTTACGTGGGTCTTTACAATGAGCAGTTCTTC CASSYVGLYNEQFF TRBJ2-1 - - TRBV6-2/TRBV6-3
TGTGCCAGCAGCCAAGATCGGGGGTTTGGCACTGAAGCTTTCTTT CASSQDRGFGTEAFF TRBJ1-1 - - TRBV4-2
TGTGCCAGCAGCTTAGGGGCGGGGAACACTGAAGCTTTCTTT CASSLGAGNTEAFF TRBJ1-1 few - TRBV7-9
TGTGCCTGGAGCCTAGGGGGAACTAATGAAAAACTGTTTTTT CAWSLGGTNEKLFF TRBJ1-4 - - TRBV30
TGCAGCGTTGAAGGGTTTGGAGATACGCAGTATTTT CSVEGFGDTQYF TRBJ2-3 - - TRBV29-1
TGTGCCAGCGGAGGGAGGGGAAATGGCTACACCTTC CASGGRGNGYTF TRBJ1-2 once - TRBV12-3/TRBV12-4
TGTGCCAGCAGCTTAAGGGGACAGGCTGCGCAGTATTTT CASSLRGQAAQYF TRBJ2-3 - TRBD1 TRBV7-2
TGTGCCAGCACGGCCGGAGCCCAAGGGGGCTACACCTTC CASTAGAQGGYTF TRBJ1-2 - - TRBV12-3/TRBV12-4
TGTGCCAGCAGTCATACTGGGAATCCCCCCTACGAGCAGTACTTC CASSHTGNPPYEQYF TRBJ2-7 - - TRBV6-1
TGCGCCAGCAGCCAAGTCCCTAGCGGGATCGTATCCTACAATGAGCAGTTCTTC CASSQVPSGIVSYNEQFF TRBJ2-1 - TRBD2 TRBV4-1
TGTGCCAGCAGTTTCCCAGGGTGGGGTAACTATGGCTACACCTTC CASSFPGWGNYGYTF TRBJ1-2 - - TRBV27
TGTGCCAGCAGTCCCCTGGGGGGAAGCTACACCTTC CASSPLGGSYTF TRBJ1-2 - - TRBV6-5
TGTGCCAGCACACGAACAACTAATGAAAAACTGTTTTTT CASTRTTNEKLFF TRBJ1-4 - - TRBV12-3/TRBV12-4
TGTGCCAGCAGCCCCTGGAGGGGTCGGGAGCAGTTCTTC CASSPWRGREQFF TRBJ2-1 - - TRBV2
TGTGCCAGCAGCTCCCTTACGGGCACTGAAGCTTTCTTT CASSSLTGTEAFF TRBJ1-1 - - TRBV7-3
TGTGCCAGCAGCTCCCTCTGGAGCGAGCGTTACAATGAGCAGTTCTTC CASSSLWSERYNEQFF TRBJ2-1 - - TRBV7-9
TGCGCCAGCAGCCAGCTATCCGGGGCCTACGAGCAGTACTTC CASSQLSGAYEQYF TRBJ2-7 - - TRBV5-1
TGTGCCAGCAGTGAACTCGGACAGGAGACCTACGAGCAGTACTTC CASSELGQETYEQYF TRBJ2-7 - TRBD1 TRBV6-1
TGCGCCAGCAGCGCCGGGACAGGGGTTCTTCAGCCCCAGCATTTT CASSAGTGVLQPQHF TRBJ1-5 - TRBD1 TRBV5-1
TGTGCCAGCAGTTCCGGGACAGGGTTGACCCAGTACTTC CASSSGTGLTQYF TRBJ2-5 few TRBD1 TRBV11-2
TGTGCCAGCAGTTTGCGGCGGAGCTCCTACGAGCAGTACTTC CASSLRRSSYEQYF TRBJ2-7 - - TRBV12-3/TRBV12-4
TGTGCCACCAGCAGAGCGACACAAAGAATATATAGCAATCAGCCCCAGCATTTT CATSRATQRIYSNQPQHF TRBJ1-5 - - TRBV15
TGCAGCGTTGACGGGGGGCTTGAGACCCAGTACTTC CSVDGGLETQYF TRBJ2-5 - - TRBV29-1
TGCGCCAGCAGCCTTGACATAAGTGGCTACACCTTC CASSLDISGYTF TRBJ1-2 - - TRBV10-2
TGTGCCAGCAGCGCTGGGCTAGCGGGAGTATCGTCCTACGAGCAGTACTTC CASSAGLAGVSSYEQYF TRBJ2-7 - TRBD2 TRBV7-9